The rows below give T cell receptor beta chains drawn from one sample of a study of T cell clones after liver transplantation. These receptors have no known antigen. The repertoire was sequenced with immunoSEQ multiplex PCR; TCRdb's copy has only in-frame clones and lacks some. The sample lists 5,000 to 6,500 clones; 30% were seen once. The sequencing input was CD4+ T cells from cultured PBMCs. These receptors all come from a human patient who received a liver transplant. Some T cells could come from the graft donor. Each CDR3 is given with its conserved first and last residue. The D gene is left open where the match is weak. The listing skips clone size in some rows; elsewhere it reads once, few, many or a size class.

cdr3_nt cdr3_aa clone_size j_call d_call v_call
TGTGCCAGTACCGCCTACAATGAGCAGTTCTTC CASTAYNEQFF few TRBJ2-1 NA TRBV19
TGTGCCAGCAGCTCCCAGGTCCCCTACGAGCAGTACTTC CASSSQVPYEQYF few TRBJ2-7 NA TRBV2
TGTGCCAGCAGCTGGACAGGGGGTACGAAAAGGGTGAGAGGGAACACTGAAGCTTTCTTT CASSWTGGTKRVRGNTEAFF NA TRBJ1-1 TRBD1 TRBV5-4
TGTGCCAGCAGCGACCCGGACAGGGGAAGGCGAGGGTTGGATAACGAGCAGTACTTC CASSDPDRGRRGLDNEQYF few TRBJ2-7 NA TRBV21-1
TGTGCCAGCAGCACGACAGGGGTCACCGGGGAGCTGTTTTTT CASSTTGVTGELFF NA TRBJ2-2 TRBD1 TRBV9
TGTGCCAGCACCCCCGACAGGGTTGGTGGCTACACCTTC CASTPDRVGGYTF few TRBJ1-2 TRBD1 TRBV11-2
TGTGCCAGCAGCTTAGACGCCTGGGGAGACAATGAGCAGTTCTTC CASSLDAWGDNEQFF NA TRBJ2-1 NA TRBV13
TGTGCCAGCAGCCCAAAGCGGGACAGGGGGCCTCCGTTCTTC CASSPKRDRGPPFF NA TRBJ2-1 TRBD1 TRBV7-9
TGTGCCAGCAGACCCGGGACGAGCTCCTACAATGAGCAGTTCTTC CASRPGTSSYNEQFF medium-sized TRBJ2-1 NA TRBV6-6
TGTGCCAGCAGCTTCACGAACACCGGGGAGCTGTTTTTT CASSFTNTGELFF once TRBJ2-2 NA TRBV11-2
TGTGCCAGTAGTATAGATTTGGGGCTAGCGGAGAATACAATCGCGCAGTTCTTC CASSIDLGLAENTIAQFF NA TRBJ2-1 TRBD2 TRBV19
TGTGCCAGCAGCTTAGTCGGGACAGGGAGTCAGCCCCAGCATTTT CASSLVGTGSQPQHF few TRBJ1-5 TRBD1 TRBV11-2
TGTGCCAGCAACAAAGACAGGCCCTTGGGTGAGCAGTTCTTC CASNKDRPLGEQFF few TRBJ2-1 NA TRBV6-5
TGTGCCAGCAGTGCTACAGGGAGCTCATACGAGCAGTACTTC CASSATGSSYEQYF large TRBJ2-7 NA TRBV2
TGTGCCAGCAGCCAATCGGCGGGGAATAGCAATCAGCCCCAGCATTTT CASSQSAGNSNQPQHF NA TRBJ1-5 NA TRBV16
TGTGCCAGCAGCTTAGGGGGCGCGAACTATGGCTACACCTTC CASSLGGANYGYTF few TRBJ1-2 NA TRBV11-2
TGTGCCAGCAGCTTGGGGAGTTCCTTTAATGAAAAACTGTTTTTT CASSLGSSFNEKLFF medium-sized TRBJ1-4 NA TRBV7-2
TGTGCCAGCAGCTTAATCGGGGGGGGACCACGCTCCGAGCAGTACTTC CASSLIGGGPRSEQYF few TRBJ2-7 TRBD2 TRBV7-9
TGTGCCAGCTCACAGGCTAGCTATGAGCAGTTCTTC CASSQASYEQFF NA TRBJ2-1 NA TRBV18
TGCGCCAGCAGCGTGGACACCGATCAGCCCCAGCATTTT CASSVDTDQPQHF few TRBJ1-5 NA TRBV5-1
TGCAGCGTCCTGGACAGGGCGACCTACAATGAGCAGTTCTTC CSVLDRATYNEQFF NA TRBJ2-1 TRBD1 TRBV29-1
TGTGCCAGCAGACCGGGACAGGGGAACACTGAAGCTTTCTTT CASRPGQGNTEAFF NA TRBJ1-1 TRBD1 TRBV6-1
TGTGCCAGCAGCCACGGAGGGACAGGGAAAGAAAAACTGTTTTTT CASSHGGTGKEKLFF NA TRBJ1-4 TRBD1 TRBV27
TGTGCCAGCAGTGTGCGGTGGCTCCTTGACGAGCAGTACTTC CASSVRWLLDEQYF medium-sized TRBJ2-7 NA TRBV2
TGTGCCAGCAAGGTATCTCGGACACAGTTCTTC CASKVSRTQFF medium-sized TRBJ2-1 NA TRBV2
TGTGCCAGCAGCTTAGATAGCAGGGAATATCAGCCCCAGCATTTT CASSLDSREYQPQHF few TRBJ1-5 NA TRBV11-2
TGTGCCAGCAGCGTAGGGACAGGGGGCTGGGACACTGAAGCTTTCTTT CASSVGTGGWDTEAFF NA TRBJ1-1 TRBD1 TRBV9
TGTGCCAGCAGCCCTGGGACAGGCGAGAGGGAGCAGTACTTC CASSPGTGEREQYF NA TRBJ2-7 TRBD1 TRBV5-4
TGTGCCAGCTCACCATTGGAGCGGGGGCTGGAGACCCAGTACTTC CASSPLERGLETQYF few TRBJ2-5 TRBD2 TRBV18
TGTGCCAGCAGCTTATCGCCAAAAGAGACCCAGTACTTC CASSLSPKETQYF NA TRBJ2-5 NA TRBV7-7
TGTGCCAGCAGATCCTGGGACTCCAGCGGGGATACGCAGTATTTT CASRSWDSSGDTQYF NA TRBJ2-3 NA TRBV7-9
TGTGCCAGCAGCTCCAGGGGGAACACTGAAGCTTTCTTT CASSSRGNTEAFF NA TRBJ1-1 NA TRBV7-2
TGTGCCAGCAGTTTATGGGGGGCTGGGGGGAGCAATCAGCCCCAGCATTTT CASSLWGAGGSNQPQHF NA TRBJ1-5 NA TRBV28
TGTGCCTGGAGTCTCCAGGGCGGAAGTACTGAAGCTTTCTTT CAWSLQGGSTEAFF NA TRBJ1-1 NA TRBV30
TGTGCCAGCAGCTGGCAGCAATACAATGAGCAGTTCTTC CASSWQQYNEQFF NA TRBJ2-1 NA TRBV11-3
TGTGCCAGCAGTGGTTTCGGGCGAAGCTCCTACGAGCAGTACTTC CASSGFGRSSYEQYF few TRBJ2-7 NA TRBV6-5
TGTGCCAGCAGCCAGCAGGTCTCTGGGGCCAACGTCCTGACTTTC CASSQQVSGANVLTF NA TRBJ2-6 NA TRBV11-2
TGCGCCAGCAGCGAGGTTCCGACAGGGCCCCTGAAGACCCAGTACTTC CASSEVPTGPLKTQYF NA TRBJ2-5 TRBD1 TRBV4-3
TGTGCCAGCAGCCTTAGCGGGGTTCGAACAGATACGCAGTATTTT CASSLSGVRTDTQYF medium-sized TRBJ2-3 TRBD2 TRBV7-9
TGTGCCAGCAGCTTTGCAGCGGGAGGGGGAGATACGCAGTATTTT CASSFAAGGGDTQYF NA TRBJ2-3 TRBD2 TRBV11-3
TGTGCCAGCAGCTTAGAAGCGGGAGGGCCTTACGAGCAGTACTTC CASSLEAGGPYEQYF NA TRBJ2-7 TRBD2 TRBV7-2
TGTGCCAGCTCCACCATATCGTCAGGCGGTTACGAGCAGTACTTC CASSTISSGGYEQYF medium-sized TRBJ2-7 NA TRBV18
TGTGCCAGCACCAGACAGATTGGGTCACCCCTCCACTTT CASTRQIGSPLHF NA TRBJ1-6 NA TRBV6-7
TGTGCCAGCAGCGCCGGACAGCCGAAATTTCAAGAGACCCAGTACTTC CASSAGQPKFQETQYF NA TRBJ2-5 NA TRBV5-8
TGTGCCAGCAGTCGGACAGGGAGAAACACCGGGGAGCTGTTTTTT CASSRTGRNTGELFF few TRBJ2-2 TRBD1 TRBV5-6
TGTGCCAGCAGCTCCCGGGACAGTGGATCATCTAGGACCCAGTACTTC CASSSRDSGSSRTQYF NA TRBJ2-5 TRBD1 TRBV5-4
TGTGCCAGCAGTTCTAGCGGGAGCTACACCGGGGAGCTGTTTTTT CASSSSGSYTGELFF NA TRBJ2-2 TRBD2 TRBV2
TGTGCCAGCAGCTTAGCTGCGACGAATAACTATGGCTACACCTTC CASSLAATNNYGYTF NA TRBJ1-2 NA TRBV11-2
TGTGCCAGTAGTTCGACAGGGGGAGGGCAAGAGACCCAGTACTTC CASSSTGGGQETQYF medium-sized TRBJ2-5 TRBD1 TRBV19
TGTGCCAGCAGCCAGGGAACGGGGACAAGTCGCCTCCTTAACTATGGCTACACCTTC CASSQGTGTSRLLNYGYTF NA TRBJ1-2 NA TRBV4-2
TGTGCCAGCAGCTTAATATCCGGGGAGCTGTTTTTT CASSLISGELFF NA TRBJ2-2 NA TRBV7-2
TGTGCCAGCTCCCGGGCAGTGGCGGTCTCCTACAATGAGCAGTTCTTC CASSRAVAVSYNEQFF NA TRBJ2-1 NA TRBV18
TGTGCCAGCAGCCAAGGGCAGGGGGGGCTCTCTGGGGCCAACGTCCTGACTTTC CASSQGQGGLSGANVLTF medium-sized TRBJ2-6 NA TRBV14